This T cell receptor beta chain appears in the sequencing data of a study of molecular identifiers for immune sequencing clone quantification. TCRdb reprocessed the PCR reads with MiXCR, giving one entry per CDR3 protein. The repertoire includes approximately 680,000 distinct CDR3 sequences, about 25% of them detected once, and approximately 0.75% sits in the top ten. This CDR3 is built from 14 residues. CDR1 LGHNA and CDR2 YSLEER come from the germline V gene. V lost 4 bases, J lost 6 bases, and 7 bases stayed unmatched. Study results and caveats: Over 97% of effector molecules, yet under 1% of naive-cell molecules, were held by clones above 20 RNA copies.

This clonotype was observed many times. Its matching antigen is unknown. This chain links TRBV4-3 with TRBJ1-1; 8 bases are a match to TRBD1. Sequencing input: naive CD8+ T cells from blood, with Jurkat cell RNA spiked in. Subset here: FACS-sorted CD8+CD4-CCR7+CD45RA+ naive T cells. The TCR sequence derives from a human donor in good health. Some libraries in this study had Jurkat cell RNA spiked in. For the CDR3, the DNA is TGCGCCAGCAGCCTAGGGACAGGCGTATCTGAAGCTTTCTTT. It encodes CASSLGTGVSEAFF.